This T cell receptor beta chain appears in the sequencing data of a study of T-cell reconstitution after alpha-beta-depleted transplantation in children. This sample's TCRbeta library carried unique molecular identifier barcodes. TCRdb re-analysed the PCR reads in MiXCR, keeping a single row per CDR3 protein. The sample lists 350,000 to 500,000 distinct CDR3 sequences; 43% were seen once. Trimming pared 4 bases from V and 6 bases from J, leaving 14 bases between. This CDR3 region has 13 residues. From germline, CDR1 is SGHDT and CDR2 YYEEEE. The specimen was PBMCs, collected before TCRalphabeta/CD19-depleted stem cell transplant. The sequence was collected from a girl aged 2 to 9 with aplastic anemia, due to receive a stem cell transplant. V usage is TRBV5-6 and J usage is TRBJ2-7, with D perhaps matching TRBD1 or TRBD2 (5 bases each). The CDR3 is CASSLGTDCEQYF. As DNA, the CDR3 is TGTGCCAGCAGCCTCGGGACGGACTGCGAGCAGTACTTC.